This TCR beta chain derives from a study of cytomegalovirus exposure and HLA in healthy donors. This CDR3 region has 14 residues. The V and J ends lost 5 bases and 1 base, in that order; junction bases with no gene match: 3. Germline V gene lookup returns CDR1 SGHTA and CDR2 FQGTGA. With respect to this clone: Antigen specificity is unknown.

Each of the donors was a healthy bone marrow donor. Donors counted as nominally healthy when sampled, yet unrecorded immune exposures were likely. Whole-study findings and limits: V- and J-gene trimming in TCR beta was tied to a missense DCLRE1C variant by an analysis performed later. An assumption of roughly uniform sequencing depth across donors underlay the presence/absence analyses.

It was with 60 Vbeta and 13 Jbeta primers that the PCR ran. Clones were sequenced by immunoSEQ multiplex PCR, and TCRdb holds only the in-frame ones, with some missing. This listing includes 55,000 to 70,000 clones. This clonotype originated in a female donor in good health and CMV-seropositive. The sequenced sample consisted of PBMCs. The chain couples TRBV7-3 to TRBJ2-3, with TRBD1 matching over 7 bases. The CDR3 DNA reads as TGTGCCAGCAGCATTACAGGGGGCACAGATACGCAGTATTTT. Its translation is CASSITGGTDTQYF.